This TCR beta chain was captured by sequencing in a study of identical twins. TCRdb processed the 5' RACE reads anew with MiXCR; each CDR3 protein has one entry. The data show about 240,000 distinct CDR3 sequences, about 12% seen once. This clonotype has a handful of counts. The length of the CDR3 is 14 residues. The V gene end was trimmed by 3 bases and the J gene end by 2 bases; junction bases not matched to a gene: 3. CDR1 KGHSH and CDR2 LQKENI come from the germline V gene. The data also belong to a second study, concerning yellow fever vaccine responses in identical twins.

This sequence originates from a woman between 18 and 29 years old in good health. The V and J genes are TRBV18 and TRBJ2-7, with 8 bases identical to TRBD1. Material for sequencing was memory (CD45RO+) T cells sorted from blood. The CDR3 DNA reads as TGTGCCAGCTCACCCGCGGGACAGGCCTACGAGCAGTACTTC. It codes for CASSPAGQAYEQYF. The full variable domain, in which reference TRBV18 and TRBJ2-7 provide the parts outside the CDR3, is NAGVMQNPRHLVRRRGQEARLRCSPMKGHSHVYWYRQLPEEGLKFMVYLQKENIIDESGMPKERFSAEFPKEGPSILRIQQVVRGDSAAYFCASSPAGQAYEQYFGPGTRLTVT.